These 32 T cell receptor beta chains were all obtained from the same sample, sequenced in a study of blood T cell repertoires in COVID-19. Measured with immunoSEQ multiplex PCR; TCRdb has only the in-frame clones, and not every one. The table includes 230,000 or so clones, nearly 90% detected once. Sequencing was performed on peripheral blood. These receptors were obtained from a woman in her thirties or forties who had recovered from COVID-19.

V gene TRBV7-7 combines with J gene TRBJ2-3, with 9 bases fitting TRBD1. This CDR3 has 16 residues. Germline lookup yields CDR1 SSHAT and CDR2 FNYEAQ (reference sequence). J was trimmed by 5 bases and V by 5 bases; bases with no gene match: 11. CDR3 sequence reads: CASSPLGQGGVDTQYF. In DNA, the CDR3 is TGTGCCAGCAGCCCCCTGGGACAGGGAGGGGTAGATACGCAGTATTTT.

In its sample, this clone was seen once. The chain combines TRBV5-1 with TRBJ2-2, with 8 bases aligning to TRBD1. Looked up from germline, CDR1 is SGHRS and CDR2 is YFSETQ. The CDR3 extends over 15 amino acids. J gave up 4 bases and V 1 base, and 3 bases lay outside the gene matches. CDR3 sequence reads: CASSLRTGGTGELFF. For the CDR3, the DNA is TGCGCCAGCAGCTTGAGAACAGGGGGCACCGGGGAGCTGTTTTTT.

The chain has TRBV9 and TRBJ2-5; possible D gene TRBD2, 5 bases. There are 15 residues in the CDR3. CDR1 SGDLS and CDR2 YYNGEE come from the germline V gene. V was shortened by 3 bases and J by 4 bases, with 16 bases between the two germline ends. CDR3 in amino acids: CASSDEGLRGETQYF. For the CDR3, the DNA is TGTGCCAGCAGCGACGAGGGCCTCCGGGGAGAGACCCAGTACTTC.

The V and J genes are TRBV11-2 and TRBJ2-1; D may be TRBD1 (6 bases). The CDR3 consists of 15 residues. Germline V CDR1 and CDR2: SGHAT, FQNNGV. V lost 7 bases and J 4 bases, leaving 17 bases between the germline ends. The CDR3 sequence: CASNEPGHQYNEQFF. Here the CDR3 DNA reads TGTGCCAGCAACGAACCGGGACACCAATACAATGAGCAGTTCTTC.

The rearrangement uses TRBV6-5 and TRBJ2-1; 7 nucleotides align to TRBD2. The trim removed 7 bases at V and 5 bases at J, leaving 8 bases unmatched. Germline CDR1 and CDR2: MNHEY and SVGAGI. The length of the CDR3 is 14 residues. In DNA form, the CDR3 reads TGTGCCAGCAAAGCGGGGTTTCGCCACAATGAGCAGTTCTTC. Its protein product is CASKAGFRHNEQFF.

This chain joins TRBV15 and TRBJ2-1; tentative D call: TRBD2 (6 bases). Germline CDR1 and CDR2: LNHNV and YYDKDF (reference sequence). With 11 bases removed from V and 2 bases from J, the gap between germline ends came to 13 bases. CDR3 length equals 13 residues. CDR3: CAAGRGAYNEQFF. CDR3 DNA: TGTGCCGCAGGGCGCGGGGCCTACAATGAGCAGTTCTTC.

The genes are TRBV7-9 and TRBJ2-3, with 7 bases lining up with TRBD2. The CDR3 extends over 15 amino acids. Germline V CDR1 and CDR2: SEHNR, FQNEAQ (reference sequence). J gave up 2 bases and V 5 bases, and 7 bases lay outside the gene matches. The CDR3 DNA reads as TGTGCCAGCAGCGGGTGGGACTATGACACAGATACGCAGTATTTT. Protein product: CASSGWDYDTDTQYF.

This rearrangement joins TRBV24-1 to TRBJ1-5; 7 bases align to TRBD1. Germline loops: CDR1 KGHDR, CDR2 SFDVKD. J lost 7 bases, V lost 5 bases, and 10 bases had no gene match. The CDR3 sequence is 15 residues long. The CDR3 is CATSGSKGASQPQHF. In DNA form, the CDR3 reads TGTGCCACCAGTGGGTCGAAGGGGGCAAGCCAGCCCCAGCATTTT.

V and J are TRBV7-8 and TRBJ1-2; 7 nucleotides agree with TRBD1. V gave up 5 bases and J gave up 3 bases; unmatched junction bases: 3. This CDR3 is built from 13 residues. The germline CDR1 and CDR2 sequences are SGHVS and FQNEAQ. CDR3 nucleotide sequence: TGTGCCAGCAGCACAGGGGAGGACTATGGCTACACCTTC. This codes for CASSTGEDYGYTF.

This clone has only one observation. The chain recombines TRBV5-1 with TRBJ1-2; D gene uncertain. Germline CDR1 SGHRS, CDR2 YFSETQ. The CDR3 extends over 14 amino acids. Trimming left V 0 bases short and J 6 bases short, with 12 bases between. In DNA, the CDR3 is TGCGCCAGCAGCTTGGATTCCGGGTTGGATGGCTACACCTTC. Protein: CASSLDSGLDGYTF.

CDR3 protein: CAWSEWRRQGGYTF. The CDR3 DNA reads as TGTGCCTGGAGTGAGTGGAGGCGCCAAGGTGGCTACACCTTC. The chain combines TRBV30 with TRBJ1-2, with D unresolved. Looked up from germline, CDR1 is GTSNPN and CDR2 is SVGIG (reference sequence). The CDR3 is 14 residues long. V shed 1 base and J shed 7 bases, with 16 bases lying between them.

CDR3 nucleotide sequence: TGCGCCAGCAGCCCGGGACAGGACACTGAAGCTTTCTTT. Translating it yields CASSPGQDTEAFF. The V and J genes are TRBV5-1 and TRBJ1-1, with 8 bases lining up with TRBD1. CDR3 length: 13 residues. Germline CDR1 SGHRS, CDR2 YFSETQ. The trim removed 4 bases at V and 3 bases at J, leaving 2 bases unmatched. The variable domain in full, with the rest retrieved from reference TRBV5-1 and TRBJ1-1, is KAGVTQTPRYLIKTRGQQVTLSCSPISGHRSVSWYQQTPGQGLQFLFEYFSETQRNKGNFPGRFSGRQFSNSRSEMNVSTLELGDSALYLCASSPGQDTEAFFGQGTRLTVV.

For this clone: Different DNA sequences within this sample yield the same CDR3. The J gene is TRBJ2-5, the V gene TRBV3-1 (or the pseudogene TRBV3-2), with 7 nucleotides matching TRBD1. Germline trimming cut 2 bases from V and 4 bases from J; bases unmatched to any gene: 1. This CDR3 region has 13 residues. Germline CDR1 is LGHDT and CDR2 is YNNKEL (reference sequence). The DNA of the CDR3 is TGTGCCAGCAGCCAATCAGGGGGAGAGACCCAGTACTTC. Residues: CASSQSGGETQYF.

The chain joins TRBV28 to TRBJ2-1; tentative D call: TRBD1 (5 bases). The ends were cut back, 3 bases at V and 5 bases at J, with 11 bases in the middle. The CDR3 sequence is 14 residues long. CDR1 and CDR2 (germline): MDHEN, SYDVKM. The CDR3 reads CASSFMGPNNEQFF. CDR3 bases: TGTGCCAGCAGTTTCATGGGGCCCAACAATGAGCAGTTCTTC.

The chain uses TRBV7-9 and TRBJ2-1; tentative D call: TRBD2 (5 bases). The CDR3 is 14 residues long. Germline V gene lookup returns CDR1 SEHNR and CDR2 FQNEAQ (reference sequence). With 6 bases removed from V and 9 bases from J, the gap between germline ends came to 18 bases. CDR3 nucleotides: TGTGCCAGCAGTAACGGACTTTCAACAGCTGAGCAGTTCTTC. It encodes CASSNGLSTAEQFF. Full variable domain (rest looked up from reference TRBV7-9 and TRBJ2-1): DTGVSQNPRHKITKRGQNVTFRCDPISEHNRLYWYRQTLGQGPEFLTYFQNEAQLEKSRLLSDRFSAERPKGSFSTLEIQRTEQGDSAMYLCASSNGLSTAEQFFGPGTRLTVL.

This sequence joins TRBV9 and TRBJ1-6; D remains unclear. Germline CDR1 is SGDLS and CDR2 is YYNGEE. Trimming removed 3 bases at V and 13 bases at J, with 11 bases between. The CDR3 totals 12 residues. CDR3 DNA sequence: TGTGCCAGCAGCGGGCTGGAGCGGCCCCTCCACTTT. It translates to CASSGLERPLHF.

The chain links TRBV7-6 to TRBJ2-7; 11 bases align to TRBD1. There are 13 residues in the CDR3. V lost 3 bases and J lost 6; bases outside the gene matches: 1. Looked up from germline, CDR1 is SGHVS and CDR2 is FNYEAQ. This CDR3 is CASSFGTGGEQYV. As DNA, the CDR3 is TGTGCCAGCAGCTTTGGGACAGGGGGCGAGCAGTACGTC.

This chain connects TRBV28 to TRBJ2-3, with 9 positions matching TRBD1. After removal of 4 bases from V and 2 bases from J, the junction contained 4 bases not matched to a gene. The CDR3 covers 15 residues. The germline gives CDR1 MDHEN, CDR2 SYDVKM. CDR3 DNA: TGTGCCAGCAGTTCTGGACAGGGGAACACAGATACGCAGTATTTT. This sequence encodes CASSSGQGNTDTQYF. The full variable domain, in which reference TRBV28 and TRBJ2-3 provide the parts outside the CDR3, is DVKVTQSSRYLVKRTGEKVFLECVQDMDHENMFWYRQDPGLGLRLIYFSYDVKMKEKGDIPEGYSVSREKKERFSLILESASTNQTSMYLCASSSGQGNTDTQYFGPGTRLTVL.

The rearrangement joins TRBV4-1 to TRBJ1-5, with D unclear. The CDR3 runs to 15 residues. Trimming cost V 1 base and J 1 base, with 8 bases left between them. Germline V gives CDR1 MGHRA, CDR2 YSYEKL. The CDR3, as DNA: TGCGCCAGCAGCCAAGGAGCGGCAAGCAATCAGCCCCAGCATTTT. Translated: CASSQGAASNQPQHF.

V and J are TRBV9 and TRBJ2-1; TRBD2 agrees at 9 bases. This CDR3 has 16 residues. Trimming took 3 bases from V and 7 from J; bases not matched to a gene: 11. Germline lookup yields CDR1 SGDLS and CDR2 YYNGEE. CDR3 protein: CASSAAALAGLNEQFF. CDR3 sequence (DNA): TGTGCCAGCAGCGCCGCAGCACTAGCGGGTTTAAATGAGCAGTTCTTC.

The chain recombines TRBV27 with TRBJ1-4; tentative D call: TRBD1 (5 bases). Germline loops: CDR1 MNHEY, CDR2 SMNVEV (reference sequence). This CDR3 contains 14 residues. The ends were cut back, 6 bases at V and 7 bases at J, with 15 bases in the middle. CDR3 sequence reads: CASRQVRGSEKLFF. The DNA of the CDR3 is TGTGCCAGCAGACAGGTCCGCGGGAGTGAAAAACTGTTTTTT.

CDR3 bases: TGCGCCAGCAGCCCCCACTCCGGGACTAGTAGCGAGCAGTACTTC. This codes for CASSPHSGTSSEQYF. The chain joins TRBV4-1 to TRBJ2-7; 8 bases agree with TRBD2. The length of the CDR3 is 15 residues. Unmatched junction bases numbered 11, after V lost 4 bases and J lost 6 bases. The germline V gene has CDR1 MGHRA and CDR2 YSYEKL.

This chain connects TRBV6-5 to TRBJ2-2; tentative D call: TRBD2 (6 bases). This CDR3 is 15 amino acids long. Germline assignment: CDR1 MNHEY and CDR2 SVGAGI. V lost 6 bases and J 2 bases, leaving 13 bases between the germline ends. The CDR3 region is CASRRDGLNTGELFF. The CDR3 coding sequence is TGTGCCAGCAGGAGGGACGGACTAAACACCGGGGAGCTGTTTTTT.

This clone was picked up one time. The rearrangement links TRBV27 to TRBJ1-4, with 10 positions matching TRBD1. V shed 6 bases, J shed 4 bases, and the junction held 8 bases outside the gene matches. The germline CDR1 and CDR2 sequences are MNHEY and SMNVEV (reference sequence). The CDR3 sequence is 16 residues long. The CDR3 bases are TGTGCCAGCAGGGAGGGACAGGGGATCGGTAATGAAAAACTGTTTTTT. Amino acids: CASREGQGIGNEKLFF.

The chain combines TRBV28 with TRBJ1-1, with no clear D. V lost 3 bases and J lost 5, with 13 bases in between. CDR1 is MDHEN, CDR2 SYDVKM, per germline. This CDR3 contains 14 residues. The CDR3 here is CASSFGGWRTEAFF. CDR3 DNA sequence: TGTGCCAGCAGTTTCGGCGGGTGGCGGACTGAAGCTTTCTTT.

This clone was detected a few times. The rearrangement joins TRBV5-1 to TRBJ2-1; the match to TRBD2 covers 8 bases. Per the germline V gene, CDR1 is SGHRS and CDR2 is YFSETQ. The CDR3 is 13 residues long. Losses at the gene ends were 4 bases for V and 9 bases for J; bases not matched to a gene: 6. For the CDR3, the DNA is TGCGCCAGCAGCGCGGGACTAGGGGGTGAGCAGTTCTTC. Its translation: CASSAGLGGEQFF.

J is TRBJ2-1 and V is TRBV4-1; 11 bases align to TRBD2. Looked up from germline, CDR1 is MGHRA and CDR2 is YSYEKL. J gave up 5 bases and V 0 bases, and 12 bases lay outside the gene matches. The CDR3 consists of 19 residues. The CDR3 nucleotides are TGCGCCAGCAGCCAAGATCAGTCTAGCGGGAGGATCTGGGACAATGAGCAGTTCTTC. As protein: CASSQDQSSGRIWDNEQFF.

The V call is TRBV27, the J call TRBJ2-7; the match to TRBD1 covers 7 bases. Unmatched junction bases numbered 14, after V lost 10 bases and J lost 2 bases. This CDR3 spans 15 amino acids. Germline V lookup: CDR1 MNHEY, CDR2 SMNVEV (reference sequence). The CDR3 DNA follows: TGTGCCAACGTCTTGGGACAGCCAAAGCCCTACGAGCAGTACGTC. This encodes CANVLGQPKPYEQYV.

The rearrangement joins TRBV2 to TRBJ2-1; weak D call: TRBD2 (5 bases). The ends were cut back, 3 bases at V and 4 bases at J, with 19 bases in the middle. The CDR3 is 17 residues long. Germline V gene sequence: CDR1 SNHLY, CDR2 FYNNEI. CDR3 coding DNA: TGTGCCAGCAGTGAGGCGGTGGAGGTATTGCGGTACAATGAGCAGTTCTTC. Its translation: CASSEAVEVLRYNEQFF.

The rearrangement links TRBV5-4 to TRBJ1-2; a weak D match, TRBD1 (5 bases). The CDR3 sequence is 14 residues long. With 4 bases removed from V and 2 bases from J, the gap between germline ends came to 12 bases. Germline-derived CDR1 and CDR2 are SGHNT and YYREEE (reference sequence). CDR3 DNA sequence: TGTGCCAGCAGCGGGGGAGGGACCAACTATGGCTACACCTTC. Protein sequence: CASSGGGTNYGYTF.

The chain carries TRBV10-3 and TRBJ2-6; D perhaps matches TRBD1 (5 bases). The germline V and J ends were trimmed by 4 bases and 0 bases, with 10 bases remaining between them. From germline, CDR1 is ENHRY and CDR2 SYGVKD. There are 16 residues in the CDR3. For the CDR3, the DNA is TGTGCCATCAGTGCCGCGACAGTCTCTGGGGCCAACGTCCTGACTTTC. Its protein product is CAISAATVSGANVLTF.

This clone was seen only once. The chain carries TRBV2 and TRBJ1-5; D not resolved. Trimming cost V 8 bases and J 0 bases, with 11 bases left between them. CDR1 is SNHLY and CDR2 is FYNNEI in the germline V gene. The CDR3 has 14 residues. As DNA, the CDR3 is TGTGCCAGCGTGGCTTCAGATAGCAATCAGCCCCAGCATTTT. Translating it yields CASVASDSNQPQHF.